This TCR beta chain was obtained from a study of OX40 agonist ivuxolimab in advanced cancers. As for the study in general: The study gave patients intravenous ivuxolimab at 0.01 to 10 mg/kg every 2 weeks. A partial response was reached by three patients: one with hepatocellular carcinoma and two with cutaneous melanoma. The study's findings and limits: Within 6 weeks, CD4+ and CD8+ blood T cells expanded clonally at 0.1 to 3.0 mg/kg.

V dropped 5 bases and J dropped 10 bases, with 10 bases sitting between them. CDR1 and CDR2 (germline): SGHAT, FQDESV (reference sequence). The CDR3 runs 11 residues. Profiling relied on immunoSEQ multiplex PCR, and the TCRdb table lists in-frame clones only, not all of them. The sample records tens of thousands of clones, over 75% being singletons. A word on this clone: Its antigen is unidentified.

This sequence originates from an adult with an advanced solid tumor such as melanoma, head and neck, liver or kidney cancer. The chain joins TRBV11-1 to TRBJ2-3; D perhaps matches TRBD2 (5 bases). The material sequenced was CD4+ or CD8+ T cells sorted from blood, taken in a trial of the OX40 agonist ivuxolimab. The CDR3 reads CASSPGNAQYF. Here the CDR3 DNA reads TGTGCCAGCAGCCCCGGGAATGCGCAGTATTTT. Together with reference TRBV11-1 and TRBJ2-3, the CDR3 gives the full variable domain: EAEVAQSPRYKITEKSQAVAFWCDPISGHATLYWYRQILGQGPELLVQFQDESVVDDSQLPKDRFSAERLKGVDSTLKIQPAELGDSAMYLCASSPGNAQYFGPGTRLTVL.